Given below is one T cell receptor beta chain in context. Its antigen remains unidentified. This sample stems from a study of somatic mutations in cytotoxic T cells in rheumatoid arthritis. Study context: Including V beta1+ cells that were sequenced for TCRB, some T-cell populations stained with V beta antibodies were flow-sorted at nearly 100% purity.

With 4 bases removed from V and 7 bases from J, the gap between germline ends came to 15 bases. Germline CDR1 is SGHTS and CDR2 is YDEGEE. This CDR3 region has 13 residues. Findings of the study overall: Greater age accompanied higher CD8+ clonality in rheumatoid arthritis patients, a pattern that was absent in healthy controls.

As healthy controls, the study included blood donors who had a median age of approximately 56 years (range roughly 20-70) and were roughly 50% female. Method: immunoSEQ multiplex PCR; TCRdb's copy keeps in-frame clones and lacks some. The repertoire consists of about 11,000 clones, with around three quarters occurring once and the leading ten covering 30% to 40%. The receptor's source is a man in his sixties in good health. Sequencing used CD8+ T cells sorted from blood. The genes are TRBV5-8 and TRBJ2-7; the D is unclear. The CDR3 protein is CASSPPGWEEQYF. The CDR3, as DNA: TGTGCCAGCAGCCCACCCGGTTGGGAAGAGCAGTACTTC.